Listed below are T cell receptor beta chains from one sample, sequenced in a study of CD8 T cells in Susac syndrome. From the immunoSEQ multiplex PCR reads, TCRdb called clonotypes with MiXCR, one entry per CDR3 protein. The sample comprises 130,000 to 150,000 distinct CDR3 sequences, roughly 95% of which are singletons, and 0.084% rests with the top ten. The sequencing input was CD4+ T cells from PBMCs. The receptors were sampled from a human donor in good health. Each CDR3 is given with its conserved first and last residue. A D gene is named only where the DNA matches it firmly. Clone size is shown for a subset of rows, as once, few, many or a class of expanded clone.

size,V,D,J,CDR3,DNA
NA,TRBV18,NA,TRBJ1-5,CASSPGRNQPQHF,TGTGCCAGCTCACCGGGGAGGAATCAGCCCCAGCATTTT
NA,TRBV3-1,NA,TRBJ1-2,CASSQVRGYGYTF,TGTGCCAGCAGCCAGGTCAGGGGCTATGGCTACACCTTC
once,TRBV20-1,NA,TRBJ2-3,CSARGGGDITDTQYF,TGCAGTGCGAGAGGGGGCGGGGATATCACAGATACGCAGTATTTT
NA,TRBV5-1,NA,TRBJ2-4,CASTNVGGRFPKNIQYF,TGCGCCAGCACCAACGTTGGGGGGCGGTTTCCCAAAAACATTCAGTACTTC
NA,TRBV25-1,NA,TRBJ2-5,CASSEHGDGAGETQYF,TGTGCCAGCAGTGAACACGGAGACGGGGCCGGGGAGACCCAGTACTTC
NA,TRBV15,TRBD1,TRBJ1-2,CATSRLNRGGNYGYTF,TGTGCCACCAGCAGATTAAACAGGGGGGGTAACTATGGCTACACCTTC
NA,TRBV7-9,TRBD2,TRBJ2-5,CASSLALSGKYQETQYF,TGTGCCAGCAGCTTAGCGCTGAGCGGGAAGTACCAAGAGACCCAGTACTTC
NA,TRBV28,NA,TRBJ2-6,CASSPSLGGSSGANVLTF,TGTGCCAGCAGTCCGTCCCTTGGGGGGAGCTCTGGGGCCAACGTCCTGACTTTC
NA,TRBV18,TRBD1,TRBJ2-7,CASSPDRAAEQYF,TGTGCCAGCTCCCCGGACAGGGCGGCCGAGCAGTACTTC
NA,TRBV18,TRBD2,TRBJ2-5,CASSPPSAGVETRYF,TGTGCCAGCTCACCACCGTCGGCGGGAGTAGAGACCCGGTACTTC
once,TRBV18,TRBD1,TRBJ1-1,CASSEDRDEAFF,TGTGCCAGCTCAGAGGACAGGGATGAAGCTTTCTTT
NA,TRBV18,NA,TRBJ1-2,CASSPTVSNYGYTF,TGTGCCAGCTCACCCACAGTTTCTAACTATGGCTACACCTTC
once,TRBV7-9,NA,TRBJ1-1,CVSSLWANTEAFF,TGTGTCAGCAGCTTATGGGCGAACACTGAAGCTTTCTTT
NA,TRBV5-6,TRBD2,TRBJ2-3,CASSRARLAARTQYF,TGTGCCAGCAGCAGAGCTAGACTAGCGGCACGAACGCAGTATTTT
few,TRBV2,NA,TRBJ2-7,CASRESGSYEQYF,TGTGCCAGCAGGGAGTCAGGGTCCTACGAGCAGTACTTC
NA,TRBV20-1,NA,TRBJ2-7,CSARDPLEQYF,TGCAGTGCTAGAGATCCCCTCGAGCAGTACTTC